Listed below are T cell receptor beta chains from one sample, sequenced in a study of identical twins. TCRdb re-called the 5' RACE reads with MiXCR, one entry per CDR3 protein. The sample consists of approximately 490,000 distinct CDR3 sequences, 20% to 25% of them appearing once. This sample also appeared in a second study, on yellow fever vaccine responses in identical twins.

Input material: CD4+ T cells sorted from blood. These TCRs come from a woman between 18 and 29 years old in good health. Each CDR3 is given with its conserved first and last residue. The order of the fields is CDR3 length, D gene, J gene, clone size, V gene, CDR3 protein, CDR3 DNA. The D gene is left open where the match is weak. Where a row states a size, it is once, few, many or the class of an expanded clone; other rows omit it.

length: 12; D: NA; J: TRBJ2-2; size: few; V: TRBV12-3/TRBV12-4; CDR3: CASRLITGELFF; DNA: TGTGCCAGCAGACTAATAACCGGGGAGCTGTTTTTT
length: 15; D: TRBD1; J: TRBJ2-5; size: few; V: TRBV7-8; CDR3: CASSLGDRGQETQYF; DNA: TGTGCCAGCAGCTTAGGAGACAGGGGGCAAGAGACCCAGTACTTC
length: 15; D: NA; J: TRBJ2-1; size: NA; V: TRBV27; CDR3: CASSLLWSGESAQFF; DNA: TGTGCCAGCAGTTTGCTGTGGAGTGGGGAGTCGGCGCAGTTCTTC
length: 13; D: NA; J: TRBJ2-6; size: NA; V: TRBV11-2; CDR3: CASSLNGANVLTF; DNA: TGTGCCAGCAGCTTAAATGGGGCCAACGTCCTGACTTTC
length: 15; D: NA; J: TRBJ2-1; size: many; V: TRBV2; CDR3: CASSERGLQSNEQFF; DNA: TGTGCCAGCAGTGAGAGGGGGTTACAGAGCAATGAGCAGTTCTTC
length: 17; D: TRBD1; J: TRBJ1-2; size: NA; V: TRBV24-1; CDR3: CATSDRRTGGESYGYTF; DNA: TGTGCCACCAGTGACCGCCGGACAGGGGGCGAGAGCTATGGCTACACCTTC
length: 17; D: NA; J: TRBJ2-3; size: few; V: TRBV7-9; CDR3: CASSNYIQVKSIDTQYF; DNA: TGTGCCAGCAGCAATTATATACAGGTCAAGTCTATCGATACGCAGTATTTT
length: 13; D: NA; J: TRBJ2-1; size: NA; V: TRBV24-1; CDR3: CATSGSGGNEQFF; DNA: TGTGCCACCAGTGGTTCTGGGGGGAATGAGCAGTTCTTC
length: 15; D: TRBD1; J: TRBJ2-5; size: NA; V: TRBV29-1; CDR3: CSVASGTGTKETQYF; DNA: TGCAGCGTTGCTTCCGGGACAGGTACCAAAGAGACCCAGTACTTC
length: 15; D: NA; J: TRBJ1-5; size: NA; V: TRBV20-1; CDR3: CSARPADYSNQPQHF; DNA: TGCAGTGCTAGGCCGGCAGACTATAGCAATCAGCCCCAGCATTTT
length: 17; D: TRBD2; J: TRBJ2-1; size: few; V: TRBV29-1; CDR3: CSVAGLTTSGNYNEQFF; DNA: TGCAGCGTTGCGGGACTCACGACTAGCGGGAACTACAATGAGCAGTTCTTC
length: 13; D: NA; J: TRBJ2-5; size: NA; V: TRBV7-9; CDR3: CASSLKGYETQYF; DNA: TGTGCCAGCAGCTTAAAGGGTTACGAGACCCAGTACTTC
length: 16; D: TRBD2; J: TRBJ2-3; size: few; V: TRBV4-1; CDR3: CASSQDLGLAPDTQYF; DNA: TGCGCCAGCAGCCAAGATTTGGGACTAGCGCCAGATACGCAGTATTTT
length: 15; D: NA; J: TRBJ2-7; size: NA; V: TRBV5-1; CDR3: CASSLSPRQTYEQYF; DNA: TGCGCCAGCAGTTTAAGTCCGCGACAGACCTACGAGCAGTACTTC
length: 16; D: TRBD2; J: TRBJ2-2; size: NA; V: TRBV24-1; CDR3: CATSDVTSGNTGELFF; DNA: TGTGCCACCAGTGATGTGACTAGCGGGAACACCGGGGAGCTGTTTTTT
length: 15; D: TRBD1; J: TRBJ2-5; size: NA; V: TRBV24-1; CDR3: CATSPGQGYQETQYF; DNA: TGTGCCACCAGCCCGGGACAGGGGTACCAAGAGACCCAGTACTTC
length: 12; D: TRBD2; J: TRBJ2-1; size: few; V: TRBV20-1; CDR3: CSARVLADEQFF; DNA: TGCAGTGCTAGAGTCCTAGCGGATGAGCAGTTCTTC
length: 16; D: TRBD2; J: TRBJ2-1; size: NA; V: TRBV7-9; CDR3: CASSSRLAGSYNEQFF; DNA: TGTGCCAGCAGCTCCCGACTAGCGGGTTCCTACAATGAGCAGTTCTTC
length: 16; D: TRBD2; J: TRBJ2-2; size: few; V: TRBV3-1; CDR3: CASQWGSGSTTGELFF; DNA: TGTGCCAGCCAATGGGGGAGCGGGAGTACCACCGGGGAGCTGTTTTTT
length: 17; D: NA; J: TRBJ2-7; size: NA; V: TRBV12-5; CDR3: CASGLDGWGGRSYEQYF; DNA: TGTGCTAGTGGTTTGGACGGTTGGGGAGGCCGCTCCTACGAGCAGTACTTC
length: 14; D: NA; J: TRBJ2-5; size: NA; V: TRBV6-1; CDR3: CASRPFGRGQTQYF; DNA: TGTGCCAGCAGACCCTTCGGCAGGGGCCAGACCCAGTACTTC
length: 13; D: NA; J: TRBJ2-3; size: few; V: TRBV7-8; CDR3: CASSLFAGDTQYF; DNA: TGTGCCAGCAGCTTATTTGCCGGAGATACGCAGTATTTT
length: 14; D: NA; J: TRBJ2-3; size: few; V: TRBV2; CDR3: CASSEEGPTDTQYF; DNA: TGTGCCAGCAGTGAAGAGGGGCCCACAGATACGCAGTATTTT
length: 17; D: TRBD2; J: TRBJ2-1; size: few; V: TRBV3-1; CDR3: CASSPTGTSGRSGEQFF; DNA: TGTGCCAGCAGCCCCACCGGGACTAGCGGGAGGTCGGGTGAGCAGTTCTTC
length: 16; D: NA; J: TRBJ1-1; size: few; V: TRBV13; CDR3: CASSRDRMDWNTEAFF; DNA: TGTGCCAGCAGCCGCGACAGGATGGATTGGAACACTGAAGCTTTCTTT
length: 15; D: TRBD1; J: TRBJ2-7; size: NA; V: TRBV12-3/TRBV12-4; CDR3: CASSPTGGLPYEQYF; DNA: TGTGCCAGCAGTCCGACAGGGGGCCTTCCATACGAGCAGTACTTC
length: 16; D: TRBD2; J: TRBJ2-1; size: few; V: TRBV28; CDR3: CASSATTSGRGIEQFF; DNA: TGTGCCAGCAGTGCCACGACTAGCGGGAGAGGTATTGAGCAGTTCTTC